This T cell receptor (beta chain) was identified in a study of T cell responses to AZD1222 COVID-19 vaccine. The study, taken as a whole, reports: No day 14 peak samples; only post-peak repertoires were characterized. Of the AZD1222 recipients, only 5 to 7 were seropositive at baseline. Most donors were white British and more were female, and clonal diversity was possibly underestimated.

Germline CDR1 is SEHNR and CDR2 is FQNEAQ (reference sequence). Deletions cut 5 bases from V and 2 bases from J, with 19 bases between. The CDR3 is made up of 17 amino acids. Sequencing was performed with immunoSEQ multiplex PCR; in TCRdb, only in-frame clones are kept and a portion is missing. The data hold 100,000 to 140,000 clones, with about 90% observed a single time. Concerning this clone itself: Its specificity is unknown.

This receptor was identified in an adult who received the AZD1222 COVID-19 vaccine. J is TRBJ2-1 and V is TRBV7-9; D assignment may be TRBD1 or TRBD2 (5 bases each). The sample consisted of peripheral blood, taken 28 days after the second AZD1222 dose. This CDR3 is CASSPTDGAGPYNEQFF. The CDR3, as DNA: TGTGCCAGCAGCCCCACGGACGGGGCAGGGCCCTACAATGAGCAGTTCTTC.